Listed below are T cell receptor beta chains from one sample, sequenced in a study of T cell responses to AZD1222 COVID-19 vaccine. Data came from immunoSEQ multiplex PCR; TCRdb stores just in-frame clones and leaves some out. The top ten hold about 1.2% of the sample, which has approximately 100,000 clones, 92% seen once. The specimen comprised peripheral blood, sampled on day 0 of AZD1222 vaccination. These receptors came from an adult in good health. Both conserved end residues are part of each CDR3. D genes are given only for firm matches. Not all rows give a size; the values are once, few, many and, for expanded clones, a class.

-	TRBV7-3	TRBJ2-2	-	CASSFSGFGSTGELFF
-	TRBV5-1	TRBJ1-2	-	CASSLTQGTGYTF
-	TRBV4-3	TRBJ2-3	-	CASSQERAVTDTQYF
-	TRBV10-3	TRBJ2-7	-	CAIGPAVYEQYF
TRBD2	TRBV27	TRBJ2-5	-	CASSSLAGGYQETQYF
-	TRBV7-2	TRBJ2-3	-	CASSPSADTQYF
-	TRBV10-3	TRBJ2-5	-	CAISDGSLGETQYF
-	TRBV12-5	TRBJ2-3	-	CASGLRSVGTDTQYF
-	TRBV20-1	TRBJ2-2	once	CSASALQRDTGELFF
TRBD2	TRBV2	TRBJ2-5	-	CASLGTSGTQETQYF
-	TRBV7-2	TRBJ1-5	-	CASSLVGNQPQHF
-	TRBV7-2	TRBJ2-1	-	CASSFGAGLNEQFF
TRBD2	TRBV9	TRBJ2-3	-	CASRPTSGEASTDTQYF
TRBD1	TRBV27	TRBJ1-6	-	CASGQGPALHF
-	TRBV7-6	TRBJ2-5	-	CASSLVGGEQETQYF
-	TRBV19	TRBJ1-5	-	CASRLGVIGVYSNQPQHF
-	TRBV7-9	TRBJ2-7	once	CASSSGDIYEQYF